Below are 6 T cell receptor beta chains sequenced from a single sample in a study of shared clonotypes between healthy human individuals. Data came from immunoSEQ multiplex PCR; TCRdb stores just in-frame clones and leaves some out. The sample yields some 2 million clones, about 95% seen once. Naive CD8 cells comprised CD45RO-negative, CCR7-positively selected cells, excluding terminally differentiated effector memory CD45RA+ cells. Source material: naive CD8+ T cells sorted from blood. The receptor set was obtained from a man younger than 35 in good health.

Only one count was recorded for this clone. The genes are TRBV9 and TRBJ1-1; D possibly corresponds to TRBD1 (6 bases). The CDR3 totals 16 residues. CDR1 is SGDLS and CDR2 is YYNGEE in the germline V gene. Trimming stripped 4 bases from V and 0 bases from J, with 16 bases between. CDR3 sequence: CASSSSRQALNTEAFF. Here the CDR3 DNA reads TGTGCCAGCAGCTCAAGCAGACAGGCATTGAACACTGAAGCTTTCTTT.

This sequence joins TRBV11-2 and TRBJ2-7; 8 bases line up with TRBD1. Germline V gene data show CDR1 as SGHAT and CDR2 as FQNNGV. The V segment lost 5 bases and the J segment 3 bases; nucleotides outside the gene matches: 6. The CDR3 loop spans 14 amino acids. This CDR3 is CASSAGQGNYEQYF. For the CDR3, the DNA is TGTGCCAGCAGCGCCGGACAGGGCAACTACGAGCAGTACTTC.

The chain combines TRBV2 with TRBJ2-1; D may correspond to TRBD1 or TRBD2 (5 bases each). Germline CDR1 SNHLY, CDR2 FYNNEI. This CDR3 is built from 14 residues. The V and J ends lost 3 bases and 5 bases respectively, with 11 bases between them. CDR3 nucleotides: TGTGCCAGCAGTGAGTGGGGGTTCAACAATGAGCAGTTCTTC. It encodes CASSEWGFNNEQFF.

The chain is built from TRBV14 and TRBJ2-3; D not certain. V lost 3 bases and J 3 bases, leaving 13 bases between the germline ends. Looked up from germline, CDR1 is SGHDN and CDR2 is FVKESK. The CDR3 runs 15 residues. The CDR3, as DNA: TGTGCCAGCAGCCAGGCGACAACGAGAACAGATACGCAGTATTTT. It yields the protein CASSQATTRTDTQYF.

This chain uses TRBV12-5 with TRBJ2-3; 10 bases match TRBD1. The germline CDR1 and CDR2 sequences are LGHNT and FRNRAP. The V segment lost 6 bases and the J segment 5 bases; nucleotides outside the gene matches: 5. This CDR3 has 14 amino acids. The CDR3 DNA follows: TGTGCTAGTGGGCGAGGACAGGGGGTAGATACGCAGTATTTT. It codes for CASGRGQGVDTQYF.

The rearrangement uses TRBV5-1 and TRBJ2-7; D is ambiguous. This CDR3 is 13 amino acids long. With 6 bases removed from V and 3 bases from J, the gap between germline ends came to 13 bases. The germline V gene encodes CDR1 SGHRS and CDR2 YFSETQ. The CDR3 sequence: CASKLDGDYEQYF. In DNA form, the CDR3 reads TGCGCCAGCAAACTCGACGGAGACTACGAGCAGTACTTC.